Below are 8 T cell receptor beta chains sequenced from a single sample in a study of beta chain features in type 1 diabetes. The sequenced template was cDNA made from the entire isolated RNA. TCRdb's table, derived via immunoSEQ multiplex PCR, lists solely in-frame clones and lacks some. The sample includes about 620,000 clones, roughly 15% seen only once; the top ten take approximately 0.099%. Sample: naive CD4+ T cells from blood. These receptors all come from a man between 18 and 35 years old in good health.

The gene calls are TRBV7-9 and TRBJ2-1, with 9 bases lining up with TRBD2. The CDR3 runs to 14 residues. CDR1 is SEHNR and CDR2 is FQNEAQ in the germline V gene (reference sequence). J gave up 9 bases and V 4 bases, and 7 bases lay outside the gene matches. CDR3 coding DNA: TGTGCCAGCAGCTCCCGGACTAGCGTTATTGAGCAGTTCTTC. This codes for CASSSRTSVIEQFF.

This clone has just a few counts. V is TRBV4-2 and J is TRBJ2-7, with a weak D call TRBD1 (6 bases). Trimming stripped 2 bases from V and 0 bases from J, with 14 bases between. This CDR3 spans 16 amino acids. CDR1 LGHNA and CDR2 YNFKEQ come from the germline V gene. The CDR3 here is CASSQQEGGFSYEQYF. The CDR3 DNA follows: TGTGCCAGCAGCCAACAAGAAGGGGGATTCTCCTACGAGCAGTACTTC.

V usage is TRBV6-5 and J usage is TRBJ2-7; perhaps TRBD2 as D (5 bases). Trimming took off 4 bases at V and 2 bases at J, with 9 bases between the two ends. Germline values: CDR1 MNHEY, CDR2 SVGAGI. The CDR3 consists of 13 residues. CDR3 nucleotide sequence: TGTGCCAGCAGTTCGGACTTGCCCTACGAGCAGTACTTC. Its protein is CASSSDLPYEQYF.

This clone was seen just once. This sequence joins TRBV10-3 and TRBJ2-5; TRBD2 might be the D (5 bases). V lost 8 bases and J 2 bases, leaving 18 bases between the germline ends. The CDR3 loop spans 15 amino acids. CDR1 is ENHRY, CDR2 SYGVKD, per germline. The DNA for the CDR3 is TGTGCCATCGGCGGTTCGGGGAATTTGCAAGAGACCCAGTACTTC. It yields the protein CAIGGSGNLQETQYF.

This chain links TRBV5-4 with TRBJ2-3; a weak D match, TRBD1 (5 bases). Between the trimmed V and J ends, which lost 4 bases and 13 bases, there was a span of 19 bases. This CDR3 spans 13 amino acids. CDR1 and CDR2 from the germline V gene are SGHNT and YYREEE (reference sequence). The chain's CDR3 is CASSPISGSLEYF. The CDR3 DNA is TGTGCCAGCAGCCCGATTTCAGGGTCTTTAGAGTATTTT.

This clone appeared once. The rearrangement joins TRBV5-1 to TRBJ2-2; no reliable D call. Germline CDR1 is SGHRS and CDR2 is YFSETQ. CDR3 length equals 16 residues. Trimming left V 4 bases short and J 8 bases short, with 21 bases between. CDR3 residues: CASSEQPGPEKGELFF. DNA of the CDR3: TGCGCCAGCAGCGAACAACCGGGTCCCGAGAAGGGGGAGCTGTTTTTT.

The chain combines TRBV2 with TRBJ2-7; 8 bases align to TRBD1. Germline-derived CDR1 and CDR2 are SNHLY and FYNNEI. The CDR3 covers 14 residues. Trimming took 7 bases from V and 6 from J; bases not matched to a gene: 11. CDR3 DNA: TGTGCCAGCACCACGGGACAGGCCCATGGCGAGCAGTACTTC. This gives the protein CASTTGQAHGEQYF.

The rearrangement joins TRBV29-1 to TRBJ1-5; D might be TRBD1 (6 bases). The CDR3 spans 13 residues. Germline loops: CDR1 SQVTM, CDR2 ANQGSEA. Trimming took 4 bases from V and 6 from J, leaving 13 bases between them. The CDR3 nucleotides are TGCAGCGTTGCTACAGGGTATAGTCAGCCCCAGCATTTT. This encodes CSVATGYSQPQHF.